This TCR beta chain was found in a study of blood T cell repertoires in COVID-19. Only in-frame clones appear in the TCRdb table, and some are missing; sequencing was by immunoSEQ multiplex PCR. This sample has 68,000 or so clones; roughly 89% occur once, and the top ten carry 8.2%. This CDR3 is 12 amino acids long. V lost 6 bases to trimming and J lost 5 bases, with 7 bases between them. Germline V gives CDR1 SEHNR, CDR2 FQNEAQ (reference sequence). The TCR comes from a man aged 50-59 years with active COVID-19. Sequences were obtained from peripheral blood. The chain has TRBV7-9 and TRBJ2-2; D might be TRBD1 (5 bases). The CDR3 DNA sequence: TGTGCCAGCAGAAGGGGTACCGGGGAGCTGTTTTTT. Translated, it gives CASRRGTGELFF.